This T cell receptor beta chain was identified in a study of cytomegalovirus exposure and HLA in healthy donors. Study at large: In terms of ancestry, the Caucasian-associated cluster contained roughly 80% of the roughly 400 genotyped donors.

Study-wide results and limits: What was likely a sequencing artifact was a cluster of highly shared sequence variants. Analysis was performed later, and it showed HLA-associated TCR beta chains to be more clonally expanded than equally common others.

In regard to this clone: The antigen is unknown.

PCR involved 60 Vbeta and 13 Jbeta primers. The data were produced by immunoSEQ multiplex PCR, yet TCRdb's version contains in-frame clones alone and is incomplete. The sample lists about 100,000 clones; more than 65% were seen once. Each donor was healthy, and each was a bone marrow donor. The clonotype was recovered from a woman between 50 and 59 years old in good health and CMV-seropositive. Sequences were obtained from PBMCs.

The CDR3 is CASTPGGRGAGGTGYTF. DNA for the CDR3: TGCGCCAGCACTCCAGGCGGCAGGGGAGCAGGGGGGACTGGCTACACCTTC. J is TRBJ1-2 and V is TRBV10-2; 7 bases are a match to TRBD1. CDR3 length: 17 amino acids. V shed 7 bases and J 7 bases; nucleotides not matched to a gene: 21. Germline CDR1 is WSHSY and CDR2 is SAAADI.